This TCR beta chain was observed in a study of vaccination and CD4 T cells after COVID-19. About the study: Convalescent donors totaled six males and four females, including two who were Hispanic.

The V gene's germline CDR1 is SGHNT and CDR2 YENEEA. The CDR3 is 14 amino acids. V lost 0 bases, J lost 4 bases, and 9 bases lay in between. The treatment: approximately nine-day PBMC culture with coronavirus spike peptide pools or control peptides (ViraFEST assay). There are a few counts of this clonotype. Its antigen is still unknown. The Oncomine TCR Beta short-read assay generated sequence data from the DNA of cultured CD4+ T cells. TCRdb used MiXCR to reprocess the PCR reads, holding one entry per CDR3 protein. In the table there are several thousand distinct CDR3 sequences, roughly 40% of which are singletons.

Sequenced here: CD4+ T cells from blood, cultured in vitro, sampled after SARS-CoV-2 vaccination. The V gene is TRBV11-3, the J gene TRBJ1-1; D gene ambiguous. This clonotype was sampled from a human donor who had recovered from COVID-19. The CDR3 sequence is CASSLESSGTEAFF. DNA for the CDR3: TGTGCCAGCAGCTTAGAATCCAGTGGCACTGAAGCTTTCTTT.